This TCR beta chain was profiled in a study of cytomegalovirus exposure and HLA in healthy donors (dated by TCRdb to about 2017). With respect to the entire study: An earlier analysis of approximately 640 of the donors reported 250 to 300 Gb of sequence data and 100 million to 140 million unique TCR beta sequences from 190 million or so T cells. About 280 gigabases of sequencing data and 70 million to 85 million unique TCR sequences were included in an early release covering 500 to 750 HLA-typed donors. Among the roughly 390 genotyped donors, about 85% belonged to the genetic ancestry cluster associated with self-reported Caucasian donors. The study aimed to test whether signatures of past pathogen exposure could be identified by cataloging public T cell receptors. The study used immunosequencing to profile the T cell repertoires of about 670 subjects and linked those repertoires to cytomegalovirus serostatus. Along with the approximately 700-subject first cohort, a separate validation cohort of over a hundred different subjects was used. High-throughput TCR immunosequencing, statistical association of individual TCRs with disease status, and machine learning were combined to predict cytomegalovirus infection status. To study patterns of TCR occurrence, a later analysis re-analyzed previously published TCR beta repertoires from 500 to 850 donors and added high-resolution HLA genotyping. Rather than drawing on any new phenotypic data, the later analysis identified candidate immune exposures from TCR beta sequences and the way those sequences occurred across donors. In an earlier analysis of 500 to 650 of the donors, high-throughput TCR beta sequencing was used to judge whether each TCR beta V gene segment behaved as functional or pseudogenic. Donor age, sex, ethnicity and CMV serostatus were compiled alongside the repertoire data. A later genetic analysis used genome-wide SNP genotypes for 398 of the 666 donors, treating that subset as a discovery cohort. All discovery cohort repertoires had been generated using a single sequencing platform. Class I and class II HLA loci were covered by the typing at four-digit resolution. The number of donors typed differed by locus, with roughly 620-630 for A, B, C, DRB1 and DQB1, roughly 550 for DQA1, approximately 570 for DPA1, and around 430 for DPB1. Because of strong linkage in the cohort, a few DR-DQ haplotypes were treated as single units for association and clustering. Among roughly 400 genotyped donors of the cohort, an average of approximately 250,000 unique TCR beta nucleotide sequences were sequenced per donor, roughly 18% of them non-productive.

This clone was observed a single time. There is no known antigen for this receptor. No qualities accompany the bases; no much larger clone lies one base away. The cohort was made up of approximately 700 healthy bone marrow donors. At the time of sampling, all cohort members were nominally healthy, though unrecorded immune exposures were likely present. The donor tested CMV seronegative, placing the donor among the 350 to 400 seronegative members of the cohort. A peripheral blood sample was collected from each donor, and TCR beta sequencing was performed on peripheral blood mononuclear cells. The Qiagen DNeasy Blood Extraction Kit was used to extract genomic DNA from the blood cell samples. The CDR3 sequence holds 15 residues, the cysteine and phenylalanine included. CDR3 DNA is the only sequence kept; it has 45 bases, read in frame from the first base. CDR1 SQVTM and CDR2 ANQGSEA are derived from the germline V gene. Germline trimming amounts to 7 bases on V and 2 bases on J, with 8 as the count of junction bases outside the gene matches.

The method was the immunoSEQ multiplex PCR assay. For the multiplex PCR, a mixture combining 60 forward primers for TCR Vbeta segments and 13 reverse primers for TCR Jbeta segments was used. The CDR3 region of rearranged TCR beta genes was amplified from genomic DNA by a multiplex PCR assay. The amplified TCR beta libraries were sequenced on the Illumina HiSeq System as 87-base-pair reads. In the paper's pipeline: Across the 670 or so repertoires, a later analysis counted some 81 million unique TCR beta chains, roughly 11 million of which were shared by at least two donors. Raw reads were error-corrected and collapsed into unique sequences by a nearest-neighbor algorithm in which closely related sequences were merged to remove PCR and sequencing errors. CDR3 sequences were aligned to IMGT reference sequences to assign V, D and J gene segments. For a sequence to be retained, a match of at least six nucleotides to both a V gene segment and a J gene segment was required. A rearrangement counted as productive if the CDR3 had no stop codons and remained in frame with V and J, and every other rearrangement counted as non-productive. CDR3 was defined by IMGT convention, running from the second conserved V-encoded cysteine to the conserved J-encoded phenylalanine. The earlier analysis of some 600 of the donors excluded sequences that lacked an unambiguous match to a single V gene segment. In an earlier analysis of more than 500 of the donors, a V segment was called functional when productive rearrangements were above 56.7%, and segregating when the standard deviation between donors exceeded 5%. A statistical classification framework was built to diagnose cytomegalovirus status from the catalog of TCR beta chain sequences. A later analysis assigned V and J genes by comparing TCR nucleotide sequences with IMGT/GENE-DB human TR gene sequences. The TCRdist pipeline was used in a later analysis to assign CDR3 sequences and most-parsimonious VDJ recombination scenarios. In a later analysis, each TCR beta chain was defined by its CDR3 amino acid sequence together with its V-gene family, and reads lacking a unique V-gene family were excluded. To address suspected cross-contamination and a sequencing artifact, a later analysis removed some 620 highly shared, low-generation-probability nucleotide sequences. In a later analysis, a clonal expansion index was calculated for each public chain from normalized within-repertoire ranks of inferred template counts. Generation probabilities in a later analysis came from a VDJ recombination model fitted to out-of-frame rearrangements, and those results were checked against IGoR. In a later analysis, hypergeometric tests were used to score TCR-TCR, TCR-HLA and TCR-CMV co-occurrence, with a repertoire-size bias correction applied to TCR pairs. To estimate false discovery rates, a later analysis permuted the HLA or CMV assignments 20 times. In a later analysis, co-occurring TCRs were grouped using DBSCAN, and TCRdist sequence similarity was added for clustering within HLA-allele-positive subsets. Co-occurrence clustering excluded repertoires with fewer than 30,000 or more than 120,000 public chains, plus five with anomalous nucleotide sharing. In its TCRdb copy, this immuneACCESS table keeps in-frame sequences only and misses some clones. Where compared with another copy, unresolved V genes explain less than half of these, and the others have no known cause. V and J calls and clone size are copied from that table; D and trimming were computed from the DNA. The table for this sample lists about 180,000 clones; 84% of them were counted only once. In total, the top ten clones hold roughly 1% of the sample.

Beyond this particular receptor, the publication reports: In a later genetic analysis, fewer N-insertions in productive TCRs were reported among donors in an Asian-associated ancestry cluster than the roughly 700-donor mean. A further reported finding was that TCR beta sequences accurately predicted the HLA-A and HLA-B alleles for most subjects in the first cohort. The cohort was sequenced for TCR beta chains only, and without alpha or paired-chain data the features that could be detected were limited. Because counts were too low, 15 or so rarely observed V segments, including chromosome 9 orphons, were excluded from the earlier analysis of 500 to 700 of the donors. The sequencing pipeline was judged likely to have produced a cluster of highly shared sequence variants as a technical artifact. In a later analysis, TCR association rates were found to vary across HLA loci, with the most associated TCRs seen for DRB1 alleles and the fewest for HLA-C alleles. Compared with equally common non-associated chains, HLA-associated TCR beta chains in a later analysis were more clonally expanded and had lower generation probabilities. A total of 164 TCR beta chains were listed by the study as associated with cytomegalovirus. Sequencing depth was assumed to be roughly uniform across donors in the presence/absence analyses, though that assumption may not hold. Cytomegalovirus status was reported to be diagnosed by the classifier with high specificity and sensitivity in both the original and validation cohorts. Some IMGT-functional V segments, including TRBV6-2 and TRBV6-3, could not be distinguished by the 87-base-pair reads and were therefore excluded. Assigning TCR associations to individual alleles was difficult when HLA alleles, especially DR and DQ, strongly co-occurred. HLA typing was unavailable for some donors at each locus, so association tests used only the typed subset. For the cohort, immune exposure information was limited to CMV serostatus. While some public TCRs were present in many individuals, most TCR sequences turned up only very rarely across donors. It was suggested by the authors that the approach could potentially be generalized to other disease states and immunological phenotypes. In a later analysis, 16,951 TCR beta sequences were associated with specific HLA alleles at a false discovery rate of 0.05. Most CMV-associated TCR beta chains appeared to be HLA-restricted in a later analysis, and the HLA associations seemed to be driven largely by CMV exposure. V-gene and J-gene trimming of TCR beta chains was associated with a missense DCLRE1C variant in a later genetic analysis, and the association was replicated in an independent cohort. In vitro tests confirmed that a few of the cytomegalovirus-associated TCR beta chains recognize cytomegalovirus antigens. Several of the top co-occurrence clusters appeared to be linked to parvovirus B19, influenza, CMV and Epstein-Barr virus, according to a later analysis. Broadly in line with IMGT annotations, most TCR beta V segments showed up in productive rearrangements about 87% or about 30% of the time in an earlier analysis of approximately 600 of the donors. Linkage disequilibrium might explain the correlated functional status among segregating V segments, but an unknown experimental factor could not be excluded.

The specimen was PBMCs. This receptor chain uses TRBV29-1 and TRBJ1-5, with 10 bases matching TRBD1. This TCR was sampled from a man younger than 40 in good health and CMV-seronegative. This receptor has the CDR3 CSARTGGNGNQPQHF. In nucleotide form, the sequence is TGCAGCGCCCGGACAGGGGGGAATGGCAATCAGCCCCAGCATTTT.